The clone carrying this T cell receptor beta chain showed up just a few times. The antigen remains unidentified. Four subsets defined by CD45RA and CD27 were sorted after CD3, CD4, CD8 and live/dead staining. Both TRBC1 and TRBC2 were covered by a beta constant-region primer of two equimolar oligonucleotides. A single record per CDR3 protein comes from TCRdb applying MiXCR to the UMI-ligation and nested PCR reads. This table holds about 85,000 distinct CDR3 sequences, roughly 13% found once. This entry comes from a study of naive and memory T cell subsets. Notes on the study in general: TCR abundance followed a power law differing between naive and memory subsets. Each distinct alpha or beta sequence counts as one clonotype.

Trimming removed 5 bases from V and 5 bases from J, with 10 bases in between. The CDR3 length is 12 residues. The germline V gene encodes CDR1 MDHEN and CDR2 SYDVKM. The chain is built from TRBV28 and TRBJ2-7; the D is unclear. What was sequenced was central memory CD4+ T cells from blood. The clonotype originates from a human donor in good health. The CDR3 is CASSPRVHEQYF. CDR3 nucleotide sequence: TGTGCCAGCAGTCCAAGGGTCCACGAGCAGTACTTC. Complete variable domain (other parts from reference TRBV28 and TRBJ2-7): DVKVTQSSRYLVKRTGEKVFLECVQDMDHENMFWYRQDPGLGLRLIYFSYDVKMKEKGDIPEGYSVSREKKERFSLILESASTNQTSMYLCASSPRVHEQYFGPGTRLTVT.